This TCR beta chain stems from a study of blood T cell repertoires in COVID-19. Overall study context: Sites in the United States, Italy and Spain provided acute and convalescent COVID-19 samples. T cells, B-cell-depleted T cells, or PBMCs supplied cDNA or gDNA.

The CDR3 has 17 residues. V trimming: 0 bases; J trimming: 6 bases; junction bases outside the gene matches: 5. Germline CDR1 and CDR2: SGDLS and YYNGEE. Clones were read by immunoSEQ multiplex PCR, and TCRdb kept only the in-frame ones, dropping some. This table has hundreds of thousands of clones, over 75% appearing once. Specimen: PBMCs or T cells enriched from blood (not recorded which). The chain combines TRBV9 with TRBJ2-1; 14 bases align to TRBD2. The TCR comes from a man aged 25-45 years who had recovered from COVID-19. The CDR3: CASSVGGGLAGGNEQFF. CDR3 in DNA: TGTGCCAGCAGCGTAGGGGGTGGACTAGCGGGAGGCAATGAGCAGTTCTTC.